The clone carrying this T cell receptor (beta chain) was seen only once. Its target is unknown. Generated by immunoSEQ multiplex PCR, the TCRdb table keeps only in-frame clones and is missing some. The sample contains 12,000 to 15,000 clones, around three quarters of which appear only once. These data are taken from a study of vaccination effects on CD4 cells after COVID-19. Before any sequencing was done, the ViraFEST assay used viral peptide pools to expand antigen-specific CD4+ T cells. The culture ran for about 11 days, and then CD4+ T cells were isolated. Between March and December 2020, the person had a SARS-CoV-2 infection that PCR confirmed. Two doses of either BNT162b2 or mRNA-1273 were given to each participant. This TCR derives from a human donor who had a prior SARS-CoV-2 infection. Sequenced here: CD4+ T cells from PBMCs cultured with SARS-CoV-2 spike peptides, sampled after COVID-19 vaccination.

The CDR3 bases are TGCAGCGTCCGGGGCGGATTTACCTACGAGCAGTACTTC. Translating it yields CSVRGGFTYEQYF. V gene TRBV29-1 combines with J gene TRBJ2-7; D is tentatively TRBD1 or TRBD2 (5 bases each). CDR3 size: 13 residues. V shed 6 bases and J shed 2 bases, with 14 bases lying between them. Germline CDR1 SQVTM, CDR2 ANQGSEA.